The 9 T cell receptor beta chains reported below all come from one sample, sequenced in a study of OX40 agonist ivuxolimab in advanced cancers. Assay: immunoSEQ multiplex PCR; the TCRdb copy retains only in-frame clones and omits some. In the table there are about 50,000 clones, approximately 89% of which are singletons. The sample consisted of CD4+ or CD8+ T cells sorted from blood, taken in a trial of the OX40 agonist ivuxolimab. The receptors here all came from an adult with an advanced solid tumor such as melanoma, head and neck, liver or kidney cancer.

A few counts support this clone. The rearrangement links TRBV4-1 to TRBJ1-1, with no clear D. Germline CDR1 is MGHRA and CDR2 is YSYEKL. This CDR3 contains 14 residues. V lost 1 base and J 1 base, leaving 7 bases between the germline ends. In nucleotides, the CDR3 is TGCGCCAGCAGCCAAGTTGGACCGAACACTGAAGCTTTCTTT. Translating it yields CASSQVGPNTEAFF.

This rearrangement joins TRBV27 to TRBJ2-3, with 7 bases that match TRBD2. This CDR3 has 14 residues. The germline CDR1 and CDR2 sequences are MNHEY and SMNVEV (reference sequence). The trim removed 8 bases at V and 7 bases at J, leaving 12 bases unmatched. CDR3 DNA: TGTGCCAGCGTCGATAGACTAGCACCAAATACGCAGTATTTT. Amino acid sequence: CASVDRLAPNTQYF.

The chain links TRBV5-6 to TRBJ2-7; D is undetermined. V lost 4 bases, J lost 7 bases, and 12 bases lay in between. This CDR3 is built from 12 residues. Per the germline V gene, CDR1 is SGHDT and CDR2 is YYEEEE. The CDR3 reads CASSGKFEEQYF. The DNA of the CDR3 is TGTGCCAGCAGCGGGAAGTTCGAGGAGCAGTACTTC.

The V and J genes are TRBV13 and TRBJ1-4; no clear D gene. Trimming took off 0 bases at V and 5 bases at J, with 4 bases between the two ends. CDR3 length: 13 amino acids. Germline loops: CDR1 PRHDT, CDR2 FYEKMQ (reference sequence). The CDR3 nucleotides read TGTGCCAGCAGCTTAGGGCCAAATGAAAAACTGTTTTTT. Translation gives CASSLGPNEKLFF.

In its sample, this clone was seen once. V is TRBV9 and J is TRBJ2-7; tentatively, D is TRBD2 (6 bases). The CDR3 is 12 amino acids. Germline-derived CDR1 and CDR2 are SGDLS and YYNGEE. V dropped 2 bases and J dropped 6 bases, with 9 bases sitting between them. The CDR3 DNA is TGTGCCAGCAGCGTTGGCGGGATCGAGCAGTACTTC. Translated, it gives CASSVGGIEQYF.

This rearrangement joins TRBV10-3 to TRBJ1-1; D uncertain. V dropped 3 bases and J dropped 3 bases, with 5 bases sitting between them. The germline V gene encodes CDR1 ENHRY and CDR2 SYGVKD. This CDR3 is built from 12 residues. The CDR3 nucleotides read TGTGCCATCAGTGACCAGGACACTGAAGCTTTCTTT. It specifies CAISDQDTEAFF.

This clone appeared once. The genes are TRBV9 and TRBJ1-2; 8 nucleotides match TRBD1. Germline V CDR1 and CDR2: SGDLS, YYNGEE. V was pared by 0 bases and J by 6 bases, with 7 bases of the junction left unmatched. The CDR3 length is 15 residues. The CDR3 nucleotides read TGTGCCAGCAGCGTAGGCGGCAGGGGGCGCGATGGCTACACCTTC. It translates to CASSVGGRGRDGYTF.

This clone was seen just once. The chain is built from TRBV11-1 and TRBJ2-7; TRBD1 might be the D (5 bases). From germline, CDR1 is SGHAT and CDR2 FQDESV (reference sequence). Trimming removed 3 bases at V and 3 bases at J, with 12 bases between. This CDR3 spans 14 amino acids. In DNA, the CDR3 is TGTGCCAGCAGCTTTTCGCAGGGTGGCTACGAGCAGTACTTC. Protein sequence: CASSFSQGGYEQYF.

The J gene is TRBJ2-7, the V gene TRBV4-3; 8 bases are shared with TRBD1. Germline V lookup: CDR1 LGHNA, CDR2 YSLEER. This CDR3 spans 16 amino acids. V trimming: 3 bases; J trimming: 5 bases; junction bases outside the gene matches: 12. The DNA for the CDR3 is TGCGCCAGCAGCCAGGGGGTACGGACAGGGCACGACGAGCAGTACTTC. As protein: CASSQGVRTGHDEQYF.